This TCR beta chain was obtained from a study of Graves' ophthalmopathy and Graves' hyperthyroidism. This clonotype was counted at least ten times. The CDR3 runs 15 residues. Germline CDR1 reads SNHLY; CDR2 reads FYNNEI. Trimming took 7 bases from V and 7 from J; bases not matched to a gene: 8. Transcripts of RNA were the source for amplifying TCR beta CDR3 regions. RT-PCR in the first round used HTBI primers; a second-round multiplex PCR followed. One entry per CDR3 protein, called by TCRdb with MiXCR from the multiplex PCR reads. In the table there are more than 300,000 distinct CDR3 sequences, about 17% of which are singletons.

Sequencing was done on a sample of peripheral blood. The TCR was taken from an adult woman with stable Graves' hyperthyroidism. V is TRBV2 and J is TRBJ2-5, with 14 bases that match TRBD2. The CDR3 here is CASKGLAGDGGTQYF. CDR3 nucleotides: TGTGCCAGCAAGGGACTAGCGGGAGACGGCGGGACCCAGTACTTC.